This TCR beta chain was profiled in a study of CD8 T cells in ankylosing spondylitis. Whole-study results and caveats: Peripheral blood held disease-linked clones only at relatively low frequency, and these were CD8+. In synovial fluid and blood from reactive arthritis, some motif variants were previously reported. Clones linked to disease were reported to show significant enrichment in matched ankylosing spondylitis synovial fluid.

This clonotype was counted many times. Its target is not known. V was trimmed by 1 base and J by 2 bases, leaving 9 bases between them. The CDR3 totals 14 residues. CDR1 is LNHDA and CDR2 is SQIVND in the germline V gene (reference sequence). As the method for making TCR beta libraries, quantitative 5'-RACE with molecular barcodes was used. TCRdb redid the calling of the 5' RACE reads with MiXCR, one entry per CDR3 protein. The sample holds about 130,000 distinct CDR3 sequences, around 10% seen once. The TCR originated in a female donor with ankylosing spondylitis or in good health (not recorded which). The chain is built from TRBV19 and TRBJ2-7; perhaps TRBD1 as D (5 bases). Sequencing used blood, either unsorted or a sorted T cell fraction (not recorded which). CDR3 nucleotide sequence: TGTGCCAGTAGTATAGGTACCAGGGCCTACGAGCAGTACTTC. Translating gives CASSIGTRAYEQYF. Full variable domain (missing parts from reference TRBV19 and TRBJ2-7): DGGITQSPKYLFRKEGQNVTLSCEQNLNHDAMYWYRQDPGQGLRLIYYSQIVNDFQKGDIAEGYSVSREKKESFPLTVTSAQKNPTAFYLCASSIGTRAYEQYFGPGTRLTVT.